A single sample is the source of the 3 T cell receptor beta chains below, sequenced in a study of blood T cells in healthy people across ages. For the second PCR, which ran for roughly 7 to 11 cycles, a sample-barcoded 5' primer and a J-beta primer mix were used. Each CDR3 protein gets one entry after TCRdb re-called the 5' RACE reads with MiXCR. There are about 1,000,000 distinct CDR3 sequences in the sample; over 35% occur only once, and 18% lies in the top ten. Sequenced: blood. These receptors all stem from an older woman in good health.

The chain recombines TRBV11-2 with TRBJ2-5, with TRBD1 matching over 12 bases. CDR1 is SGHAT and CDR2 is FQNNGV in the germline V gene. V lost 4 bases to trimming and J lost 11 bases; unmatched junction nucleotides: 11. The CDR3 contains 15 residues. The CDR3 protein is CASSSPGQGAQEQYF. In DNA form, the CDR3 reads TGTGCCAGCAGCTCCCCGGGACAGGGGGCGCAAGAGCAGTACTTC.

This clonotype was detected a few times. This sequence joins TRBV20-1 and TRBJ1-2; 9 bases are a match to TRBD1. Trimming at V came to 2 bases and at J to 3 bases, leaving 1 base not matched to a gene. This CDR3 spans 13 amino acids. Germline CDR1 and CDR2: DFQATT and SNEGSKA (reference sequence). The CDR3 spells CSARWDRDYGYTF. In nucleotides, the CDR3 is TGCAGTGCTAGATGGGACAGGGACTATGGCTACACCTTC.

V and J are TRBV5-1 and TRBJ2-7, with D possibly being TRBD2 (5 bases). This CDR3 comprises 14 residues. V lost 4 bases and J lost 0, with 11 bases in between. CDR1 is SGHRS, CDR2 YFSETQ, per germline. CDR3 residues: CASSTDSPSYEQYF. The CDR3 region has the DNA TGCGCCAGCAGCACGGACTCACCCTCCTACGAGCAGTACTTC.